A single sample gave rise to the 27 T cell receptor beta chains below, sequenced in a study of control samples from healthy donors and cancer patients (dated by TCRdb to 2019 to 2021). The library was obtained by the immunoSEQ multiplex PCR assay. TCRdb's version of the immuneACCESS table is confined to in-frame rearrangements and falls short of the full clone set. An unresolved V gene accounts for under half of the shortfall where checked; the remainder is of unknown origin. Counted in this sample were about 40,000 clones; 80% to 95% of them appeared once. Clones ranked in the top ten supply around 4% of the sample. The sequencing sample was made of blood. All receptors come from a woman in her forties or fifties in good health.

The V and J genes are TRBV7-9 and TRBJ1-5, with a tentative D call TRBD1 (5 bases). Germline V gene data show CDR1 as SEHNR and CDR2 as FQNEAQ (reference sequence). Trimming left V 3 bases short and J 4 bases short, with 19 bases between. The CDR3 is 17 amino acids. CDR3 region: CASSFSPGQGLNQPQHF. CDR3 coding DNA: TGTGCCAGCAGCTTTTCACCGGGCCAGGGCCTGAATCAGCCCCAGCATTTT. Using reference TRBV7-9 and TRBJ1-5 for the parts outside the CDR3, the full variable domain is DTGVSQNPRHKITKRGQNVTFRCDPISEHNRLYWYRQTLGQGPEFLTYFQNEAQLEKSRLLSDRFSAERPKGSFSTLEIQRTEQGDSAMYLCASSFSPGQGLNQPQHFGDGTRLSIL.

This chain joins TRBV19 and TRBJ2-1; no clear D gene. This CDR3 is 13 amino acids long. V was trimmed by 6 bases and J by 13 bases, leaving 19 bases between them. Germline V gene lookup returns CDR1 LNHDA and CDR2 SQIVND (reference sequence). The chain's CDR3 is CASSKSSQSAQFF. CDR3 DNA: TGTGCCAGTAGCAAATCCTCACAGAGTGCCCAGTTCTTC.

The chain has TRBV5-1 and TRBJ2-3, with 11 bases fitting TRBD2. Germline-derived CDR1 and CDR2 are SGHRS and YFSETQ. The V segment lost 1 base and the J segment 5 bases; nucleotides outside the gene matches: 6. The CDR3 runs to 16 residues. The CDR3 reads CASSLSSGGPKDTQYF. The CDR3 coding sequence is TGCGCCAGCAGCTTGTCTAGCGGGGGGCCAAAAGATACGCAGTATTTT.

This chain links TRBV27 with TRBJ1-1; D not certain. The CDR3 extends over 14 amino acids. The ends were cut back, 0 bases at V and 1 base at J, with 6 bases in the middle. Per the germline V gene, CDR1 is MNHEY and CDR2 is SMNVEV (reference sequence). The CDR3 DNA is TGTGCCAGCAGTTTATCGGCGAGGAACACTGAAGCTTTCTTT. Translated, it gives CASSLSARNTEAFF.

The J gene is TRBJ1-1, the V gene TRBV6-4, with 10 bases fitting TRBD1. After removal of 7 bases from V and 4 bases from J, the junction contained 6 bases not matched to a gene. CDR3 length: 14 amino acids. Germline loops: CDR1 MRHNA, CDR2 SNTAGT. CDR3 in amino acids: CASKPGQGSTEAFF. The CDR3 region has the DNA TGTGCCAGCAAACCGGGACAGGGGTCCACTGAAGCTTTCTTT.

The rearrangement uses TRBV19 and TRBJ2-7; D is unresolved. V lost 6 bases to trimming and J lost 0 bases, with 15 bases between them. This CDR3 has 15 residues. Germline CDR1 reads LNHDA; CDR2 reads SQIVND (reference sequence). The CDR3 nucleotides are TGTGCCAGTAGGTACACGGACCAGAGCTCCTACGAGCAGTACTTC. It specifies CASRYTDQSSYEQYF.

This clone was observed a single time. CDR3: CASSSQPSLGYTF. CDR3 sequence (DNA): TGTGCCAGCAGTTCCCAACCCTCCCTTGGCTACACCTTC. This chain uses TRBV12-3 or TRBV12-4 with TRBJ1-2; D unresolved. Between the trimmed V and J ends, which lost 4 bases and 7 bases, there was a span of 13 bases. This CDR3 has 13 amino acids.

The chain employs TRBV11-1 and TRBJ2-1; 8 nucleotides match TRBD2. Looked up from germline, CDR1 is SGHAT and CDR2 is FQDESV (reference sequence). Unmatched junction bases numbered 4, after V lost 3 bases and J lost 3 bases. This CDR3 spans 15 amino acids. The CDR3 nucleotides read TGTGCCAGCAGCTTCGGGGGGGATAACTACAATGAGCAGTTCTTC. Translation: CASSFGGDNYNEQFF.

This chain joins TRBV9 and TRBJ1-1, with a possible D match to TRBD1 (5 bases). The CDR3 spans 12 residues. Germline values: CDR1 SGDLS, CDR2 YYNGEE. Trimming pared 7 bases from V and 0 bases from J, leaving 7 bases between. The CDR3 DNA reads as TGTGCCAGCGGGACCTTGAACACTGAAGCTTTCTTT. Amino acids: CASGTLNTEAFF.

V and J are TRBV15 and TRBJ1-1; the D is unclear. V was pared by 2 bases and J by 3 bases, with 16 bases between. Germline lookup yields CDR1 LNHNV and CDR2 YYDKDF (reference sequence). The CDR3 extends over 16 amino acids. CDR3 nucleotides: TGTGCCACCAGCAGATATCCAGCGGGCTTCGACACTGAAGCTTTCTTT. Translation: CATSRYPAGFDTEAFF.

Written as DNA, the CDR3 is TGTGCCAGCAGCCTCCGACTAGTCGACGAGCAGTACTTC. This gives the protein CASSLRLVDEQYF. V is TRBV3-1 (or the pseudogene TRBV3-2) and J is TRBJ2-7, with a possible D match to TRBD2 (6 bases). Germline V gives CDR1 LGHDT, CDR2 YNNKEL (reference sequence). CDR3 length equals 13 residues. V was shortened by 4 bases and J by 5 bases, with 12 bases between the two germline ends.

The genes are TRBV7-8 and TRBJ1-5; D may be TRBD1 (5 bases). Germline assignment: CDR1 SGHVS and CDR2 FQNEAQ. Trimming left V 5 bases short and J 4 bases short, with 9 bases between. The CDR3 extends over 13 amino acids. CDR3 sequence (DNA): TGTGCCAGCAGCCGACAGACAAATCAGCCCCAGCATTTT. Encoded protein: CASSRQTNQPQHF.

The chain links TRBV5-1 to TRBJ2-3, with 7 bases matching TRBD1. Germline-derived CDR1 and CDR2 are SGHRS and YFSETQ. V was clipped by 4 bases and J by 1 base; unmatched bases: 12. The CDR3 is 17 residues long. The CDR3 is CASSPRTPTGGTDTQYF. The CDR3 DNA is TGCGCCAGCAGCCCCCGGACACCTACAGGGGGCACAGATACGCAGTATTTT. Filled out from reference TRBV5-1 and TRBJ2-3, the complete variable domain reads KAGVTQTPRYLIKTRGQQVTLSCSPISGHRSVSWYQQTPGQGLQFLFEYFSETQRNKGNFPGRFSGRQFSNSRSEMNVSTLELGDSALYLCASSPRTPTGGTDTQYFGPGTRLTVL.

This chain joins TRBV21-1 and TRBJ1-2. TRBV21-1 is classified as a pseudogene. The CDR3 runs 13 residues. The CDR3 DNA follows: TGTGCCAGCCCGAGGGGGGACTTCTATGGCTACACCTTC. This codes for CASPRGDFYGYTF.

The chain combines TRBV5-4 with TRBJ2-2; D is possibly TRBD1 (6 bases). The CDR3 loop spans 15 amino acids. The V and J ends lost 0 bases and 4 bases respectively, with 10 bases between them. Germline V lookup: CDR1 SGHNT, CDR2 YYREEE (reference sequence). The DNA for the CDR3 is TGTGCCAGCAGCTTGGTTCAGGGGCGCACCGGGGAGCTGTTTTTT. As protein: CASSLVQGRTGELFF.

The CDR3 is CATSGQGRPPLHF. The CDR3 DNA reads TGTGCCACCAGCGGACAGGGAAGGCCACCCCTCCACTTT. The chain links TRBV15 to TRBJ1-6, with 8 bases matching TRBD1. With 5 bases clipped from V and 11 bases from J, the junction kept 5 bases outside the gene matches. The CDR3 extends over 13 amino acids. In germline, CDR1 is LNHNV, CDR2 YYDKDF (reference sequence).

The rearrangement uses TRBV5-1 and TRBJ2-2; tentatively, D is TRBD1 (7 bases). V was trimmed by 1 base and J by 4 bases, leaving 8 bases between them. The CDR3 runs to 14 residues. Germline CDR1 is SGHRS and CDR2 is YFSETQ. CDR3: CASSLQGGTGELFF. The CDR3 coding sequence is TGCGCCAGCAGCTTGCAGGGGGGCACCGGGGAGCTGTTTTTT.

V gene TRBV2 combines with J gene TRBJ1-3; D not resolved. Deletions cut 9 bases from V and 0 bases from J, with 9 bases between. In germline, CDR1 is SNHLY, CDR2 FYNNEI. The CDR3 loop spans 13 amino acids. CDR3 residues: CASLADSGNTIYF. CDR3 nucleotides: TGTGCCAGTTTAGCGGACTCTGGAAACACCATATATTTT.

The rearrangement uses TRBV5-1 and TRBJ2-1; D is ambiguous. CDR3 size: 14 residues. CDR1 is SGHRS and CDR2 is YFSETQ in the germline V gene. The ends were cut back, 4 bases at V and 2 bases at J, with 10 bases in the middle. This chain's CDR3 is CASSPDVTYNEQFF. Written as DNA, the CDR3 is TGCGCCAGCAGCCCAGACGTAACCTACAATGAGCAGTTCTTC.

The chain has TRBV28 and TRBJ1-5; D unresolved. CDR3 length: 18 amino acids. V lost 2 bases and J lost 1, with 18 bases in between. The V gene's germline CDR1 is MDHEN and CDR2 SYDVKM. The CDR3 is CASSLRFGLVGSNQPQHF. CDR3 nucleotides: TGTGCCAGCAGTTTAAGGTTTGGACTGGTTGGGAGCAATCAGCCCCAGCATTTT.

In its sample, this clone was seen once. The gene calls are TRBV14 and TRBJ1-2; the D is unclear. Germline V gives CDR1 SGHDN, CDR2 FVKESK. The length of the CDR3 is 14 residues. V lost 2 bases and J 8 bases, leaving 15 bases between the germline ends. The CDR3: CASSQQARAWGYTF. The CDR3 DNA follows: TGTGCCAGCAGCCAACAAGCGAGGGCGTGGGGCTACACCTTC.

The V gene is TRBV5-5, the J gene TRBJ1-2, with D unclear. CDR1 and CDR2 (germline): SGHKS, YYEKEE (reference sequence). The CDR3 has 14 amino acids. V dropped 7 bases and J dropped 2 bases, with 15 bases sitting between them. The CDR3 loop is CASGSPRRNYGYTF. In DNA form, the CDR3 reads TGTGCCAGCGGTAGCCCCCGACGCAACTATGGCTACACCTTC.

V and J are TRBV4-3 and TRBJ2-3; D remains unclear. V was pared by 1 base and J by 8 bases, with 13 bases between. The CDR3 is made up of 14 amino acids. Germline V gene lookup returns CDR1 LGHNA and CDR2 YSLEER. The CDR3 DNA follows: TGCGCCAGCAGCCAAGGGCTGAGTTTAGGTACGCAGTATTTT. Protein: CASSQGLSLGTQYF.

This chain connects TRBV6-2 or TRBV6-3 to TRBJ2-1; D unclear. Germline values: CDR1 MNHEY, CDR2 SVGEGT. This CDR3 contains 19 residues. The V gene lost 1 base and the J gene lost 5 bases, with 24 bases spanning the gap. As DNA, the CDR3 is TGTGCCAGCAGTTACTTTTCCCGCCTCATACAGCGCAGAAACAATGAGCAGTTCTTC. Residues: CASSYFSRLIQRRNNEQFF.

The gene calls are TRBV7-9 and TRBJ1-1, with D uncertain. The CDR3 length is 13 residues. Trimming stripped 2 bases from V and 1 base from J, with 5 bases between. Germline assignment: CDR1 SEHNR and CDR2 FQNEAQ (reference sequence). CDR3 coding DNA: TGTGCCAGCAGCTTACCAGGGAACACTGAAGCTTTCTTT. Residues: CASSLPGNTEAFF.

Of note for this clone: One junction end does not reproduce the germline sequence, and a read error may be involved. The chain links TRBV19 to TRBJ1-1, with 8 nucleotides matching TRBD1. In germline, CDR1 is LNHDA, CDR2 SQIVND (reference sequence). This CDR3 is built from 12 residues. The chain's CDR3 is CASSPSGTGVIF. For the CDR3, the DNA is TGTGCCAGTAGCCCCTCCGGGACAGGCGTTATCTTT.

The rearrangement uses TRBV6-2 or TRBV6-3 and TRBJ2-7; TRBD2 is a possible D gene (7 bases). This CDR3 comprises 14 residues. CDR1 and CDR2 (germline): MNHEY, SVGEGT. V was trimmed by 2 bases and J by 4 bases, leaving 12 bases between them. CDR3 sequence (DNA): TGTGCCAGCAGTTACGGGCGGGGGCGGTACGAGCAGTACTTC. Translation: CASSYGRGRYEQYF.